The 11 T cell receptor beta chains below come from one sample, sequenced in a study of blood T cells in healthy people across ages. Through a sample-barcoded 5' primer and a J-beta primer mix, a second PCR was run for 7 to 11 cycles. Each CDR3 protein gets one entry after TCRdb re-called the 5' RACE reads with MiXCR. In the table there are approximately 1.5 million distinct CDR3 sequences, under 55% of which are singletons. Sequences were obtained from blood. Every receptor here comes from a woman younger than 35 in good health.

The J gene is TRBJ1-1, the V gene TRBV5-1, with D perhaps matching TRBD1 (6 bases). This CDR3 region has 15 residues. Germline assignment: CDR1 SGHRS and CDR2 YFSETQ. The V end was cut by 3 bases, the J end by 1 base, with 13 bases between. DNA of the CDR3: TGCGCCAGCAGCTCAGCCGGGACACCGAACACTGAAGCTTTCTTT. It translates to CASSSAGTPNTEAFF.

This chain connects TRBV2 to TRBJ2-3; 8 bases map to TRBD2. Germline V gene lookup returns CDR1 SNHLY and CDR2 FYNNEI. V dropped 6 bases and J dropped 8; count of bases not matched to a gene: 4. This CDR3 is 12 amino acids long. The CDR3 DNA reads as TGTGCCAGCAGCCCCGGGGGGGGTACGCAGTATTTT. Translated, it gives CASSPGGGTQYF.

This clonotype was seen a few times. The chain couples TRBV20-1 to TRBJ1-1; tentatively, D is TRBD1 (6 bases). Per germline, CDR1 DFQATT and CDR2 SNEGSKA (reference sequence). The V gene lost 0 bases and the J gene lost 5 bases, with 19 bases spanning the gap. The CDR3 runs to 16 residues. The CDR3 here is CSARDKAQGLRTEAFF. The DNA for the CDR3 is TGCAGTGCTAGAGATAAGGCCCAGGGGCTAAGGACTGAAGCTTTCTTT.

This chain links TRBV5-6 with TRBJ1-6, with D uncertain. The CDR3 is 12 amino acids. V lost 4 bases and J 9 bases, leaving 8 bases between the germline ends. Germline-derived CDR1 and CDR2 are SGHDT and YYEEEE. CDR3 sequence (DNA): TGTGCCAGCAGCACGTCCCCTTCACCCCTCCACTTT. Amino acids: CASSTSPSPLHF.

The chain links TRBV7-9 to TRBJ1-1, with a possible D match to TRBD1 (6 bases). Deletions cut 5 bases from V and 12 bases from J, with 16 bases between. The CDR3 has 12 amino acids. CDR1 is SEHNR and CDR2 is FQNEAQ in the germline V gene (reference sequence). The CDR3 nucleotides read TGTGCCAGCAGCATTGGACAGCAGAAAACTTTCTTT. This sequence encodes CASSIGQQKTFF.

This clonotype was observed a single time. A clone one base away is much larger, so this may be a read error. The gene calls are TRBV29-1 and TRBJ2-1, with D unresolved. The length of the CDR3 is 14 residues. Germline assignment: CDR1 SQVTM and CDR2 ANQGSEA. This CDR3 is CGVVTPWSYNEQFF. CDR3 coding DNA: TGCGGCGTTGTAACGCCCTGGTCCTACAATGAGCAGTTCTTC.

This clonotype showed up just a few times. The rearrangement joins TRBV13 to TRBJ2-7; D is perhaps TRBD2 (6 bases). Germline CDR1 PRHDT, CDR2 FYEKMQ (reference sequence). The CDR3 is 17 residues long. V was shortened by 3 bases and J by 7 bases, with 25 bases between the two germline ends. Here the CDR3 DNA reads TGTGCCAGCAGCTTCCCCCGGGGGTCAAGGTCCTACAATGAGCAGTACTTC. It translates to CASSFPRGSRSYNEQYF.

This clonotype was counted a few times. The chain has TRBV20-1 and TRBJ1-6; D unresolved. CDR3 size: 14 residues. V lost 4 bases and J 6 bases, leaving 13 bases between the germline ends. Germline loops: CDR1 DFQATT, CDR2 SNEGSKA (reference sequence). This chain's CDR3 is CSATLDISNSPLHF. In DNA, the CDR3 is TGCAGTGCTACCCTTGACATCAGTAATTCACCCCTCCACTTT.

This clonotype has only a few counts. This chain connects TRBV4-2 to TRBJ2-1, with D maybe TRBD2 (5 bases). V was shortened by 0 bases and J by 4 bases, with 16 bases between the two germline ends. Germline V lookup: CDR1 LGHNA, CDR2 YNFKEQ. The CDR3 has 17 residues. The CDR3 loop is CASSQEFWERGYNEQFF. The CDR3 bases are TGTGCCAGCAGCCAAGAGTTCTGGGAGAGAGGGTACAATGAGCAGTTCTTC.

The genes are TRBV4-3 and TRBJ2-7; 8 positions agree with TRBD1. From germline, CDR1 is LGHNA and CDR2 YSLEER. The CDR3 spans 13 residues. With V trimmed by 4 bases and J by 4 bases, 3 bases remained unmatched. The CDR3 protein is CASSRWTGYEQYF. The CDR3, as DNA: TGCGCCAGCAGCCGTTGGACAGGGTACGAGCAGTACTTC.

This clonotype was seen only a few times. This chain uses TRBV20-1 with TRBJ1-4; D remains ambiguous. The V gene's germline CDR1 is DFQATT and CDR2 SNEGSKA (reference sequence). Trimming shortened V by 0 bases and J by 7 bases, and 15 bases separated the two germline ends. The CDR3 runs to 15 residues. The CDR3 region has the DNA TGCAGTGCTAGAGATCGGAGAGAAGGAGGTGAAAAACTGTTTTTT. This gives the protein CSARDRREGGEKLFF.